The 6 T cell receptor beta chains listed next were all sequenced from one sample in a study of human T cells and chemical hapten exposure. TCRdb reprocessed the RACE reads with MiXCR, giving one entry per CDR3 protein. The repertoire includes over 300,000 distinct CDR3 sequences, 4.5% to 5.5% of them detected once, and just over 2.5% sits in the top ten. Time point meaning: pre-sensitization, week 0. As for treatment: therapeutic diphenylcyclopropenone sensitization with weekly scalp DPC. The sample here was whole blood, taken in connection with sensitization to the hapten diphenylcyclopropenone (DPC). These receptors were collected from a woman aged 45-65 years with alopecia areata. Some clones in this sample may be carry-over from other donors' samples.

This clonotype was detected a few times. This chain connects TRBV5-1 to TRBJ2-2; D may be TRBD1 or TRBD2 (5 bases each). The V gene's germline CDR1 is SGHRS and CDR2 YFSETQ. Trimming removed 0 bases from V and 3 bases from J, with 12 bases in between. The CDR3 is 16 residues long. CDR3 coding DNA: TGCGCCAGCAGCTTGGCCGGTCGGGGCTACACCGGGGAGCTGTTTTTT. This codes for CASSLAGRGYTGELFF.

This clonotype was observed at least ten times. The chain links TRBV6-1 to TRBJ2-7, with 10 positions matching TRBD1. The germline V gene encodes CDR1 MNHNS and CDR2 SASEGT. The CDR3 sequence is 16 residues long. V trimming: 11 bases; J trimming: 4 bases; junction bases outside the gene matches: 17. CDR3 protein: CASGGDRDRGLYEQYF. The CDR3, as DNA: TGTGCCTCCGGGGGGGATCGGGACAGGGGTTTGTACGAGCAGTACTTC.

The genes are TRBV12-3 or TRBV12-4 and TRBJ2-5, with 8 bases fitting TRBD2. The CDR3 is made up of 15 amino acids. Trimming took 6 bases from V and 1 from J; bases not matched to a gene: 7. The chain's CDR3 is CASRALAGPQETQYF. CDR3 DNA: TGTGCCAGCAGAGCCCTAGCGGGTCCCCAAGAGACCCAGTACTTC.

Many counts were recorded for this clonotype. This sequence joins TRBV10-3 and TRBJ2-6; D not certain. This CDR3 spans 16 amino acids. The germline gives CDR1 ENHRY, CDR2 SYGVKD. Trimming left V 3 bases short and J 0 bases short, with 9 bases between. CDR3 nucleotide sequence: TGTGCCATCAGTGAAATCAGGACCTCTGGGGCCAACGTCCTGACTTTC. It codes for CAISEIRTSGANVLTF.

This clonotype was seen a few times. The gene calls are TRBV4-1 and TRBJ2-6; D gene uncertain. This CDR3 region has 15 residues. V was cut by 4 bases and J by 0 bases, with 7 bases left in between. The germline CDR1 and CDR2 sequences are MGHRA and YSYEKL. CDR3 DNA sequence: TGCGCCAGCAGCCGGGCAGGCTCTGGGGCCAACGTCCTGACTTTC. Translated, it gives CASSRAGSGANVLTF.

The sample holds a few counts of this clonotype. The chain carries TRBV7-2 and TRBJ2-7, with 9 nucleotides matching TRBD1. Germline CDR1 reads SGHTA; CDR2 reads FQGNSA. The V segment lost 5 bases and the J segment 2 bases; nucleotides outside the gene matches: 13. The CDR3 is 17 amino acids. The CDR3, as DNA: TGTGCCAGCAGCCCGGTTCCGACAGGGGGTAATACCTACGAGCAGTACTTC. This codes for CASSPVPTGGNTYEQYF.